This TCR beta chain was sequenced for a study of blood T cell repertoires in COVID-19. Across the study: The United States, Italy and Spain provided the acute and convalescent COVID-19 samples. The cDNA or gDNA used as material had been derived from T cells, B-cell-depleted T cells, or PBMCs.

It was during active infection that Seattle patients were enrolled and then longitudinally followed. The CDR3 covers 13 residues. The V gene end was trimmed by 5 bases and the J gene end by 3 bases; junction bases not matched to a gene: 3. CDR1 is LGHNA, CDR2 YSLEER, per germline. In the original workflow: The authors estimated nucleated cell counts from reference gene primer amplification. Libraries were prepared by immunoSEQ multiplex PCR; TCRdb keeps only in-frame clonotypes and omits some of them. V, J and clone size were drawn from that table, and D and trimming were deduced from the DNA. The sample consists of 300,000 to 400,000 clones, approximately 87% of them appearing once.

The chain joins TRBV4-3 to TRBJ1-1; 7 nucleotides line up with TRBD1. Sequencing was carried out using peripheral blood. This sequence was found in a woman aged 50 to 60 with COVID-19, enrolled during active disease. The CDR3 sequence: CASSTQGYTEAFF. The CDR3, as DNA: TGCGCCAGCAGCACACAGGGGTACACTGAAGCTTTCTTT.